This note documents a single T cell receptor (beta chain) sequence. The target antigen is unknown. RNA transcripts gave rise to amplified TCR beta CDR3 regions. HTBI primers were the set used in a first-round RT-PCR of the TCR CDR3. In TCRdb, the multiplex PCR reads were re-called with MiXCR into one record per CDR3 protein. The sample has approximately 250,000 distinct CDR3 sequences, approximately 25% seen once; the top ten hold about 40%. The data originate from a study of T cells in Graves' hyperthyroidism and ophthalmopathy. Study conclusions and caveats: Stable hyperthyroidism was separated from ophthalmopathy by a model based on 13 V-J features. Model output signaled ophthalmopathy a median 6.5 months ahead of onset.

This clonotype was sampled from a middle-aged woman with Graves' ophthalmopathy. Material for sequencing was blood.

The CDR3 DNA follows: TGTGCCAGCAGTCCCACGGTAGGGGGCCGGGCGGCCCAGCATTTT. It codes for CASSPTVGGRAAQHF. The rearrangement uses TRBV12-3 or TRBV12-4 and TRBJ1-5; 7 positions match TRBD1. CDR3 size: 15 residues. The V and J ends lost 5 bases and 11 bases, in that order; junction bases with no gene match: 15.